The rows below give T cell receptor beta chains drawn from one sample of a study of control samples from healthy donors and cancer patients. The table came from immunoSEQ multiplex PCR; TCRdb's copy has only in-frame clones and leaves some out. The table includes 170,000 or so clones, around nine tenths detected once. The specimen sequenced was blood. Receptor source: a man aged 30-40 years in good health. Both conserved end residues are part of each CDR3. A D gene is named only where the DNA matches it firmly. The size entry is marked missing in some rows and otherwise reads once, few, many or a size class.

J gene: TRBJ1-1
V gene: TRBV10-2
D gene: TRBD1
clone size: NA
CDR3 protein: CASSDPGGYTEAFF
CDR3 DNA: TGCGCCAGCAGTGATCCAGGGGGGTACACTGAAGCTTTCTTT

J gene: TRBJ2-2
V gene: TRBV27
D gene: TRBD1
clone size: once
CDR3 protein: CASSLAGGPFNTGELFF
CDR3 DNA: TGTGCCAGCAGTTTAGCAGGGGGCCCTTTTAACACCGGGGAGCTGTTTTTT

J gene: TRBJ2-5
V gene: TRBV3-1/TRBV3-2
D gene: NA
clone size: NA
CDR3 protein: CASSQNPGLGGAQYF
CDR3 DNA: TGTGCCAGCAGCCAAAACCCGGGACTGGGCGGGGCCCAGTACTTC

J gene: TRBJ2-7
V gene: TRBV28
D gene: NA
clone size: NA
CDR3 protein: CASSPATSYEQYF
CDR3 DNA: TGTGCCAGCAGCCCGGCGACCTCCTACGAGCAGTACTTC

J gene: TRBJ2-7
V gene: TRBV3-1/TRBV3-2
D gene: NA
clone size: NA
CDR3 protein: CASSRGQSSYEQYF
CDR3 DNA: TGTGCCAGCAGCCGCGGACAAAGCTCCTACGAGCAGTACTTC

J gene: TRBJ2-3
V gene: TRBV10-3
D gene: NA
clone size: NA
CDR3 protein: CAASDGGTDTQYF
CDR3 DNA: TGTGCCGCTTCGGACGGTGGCACAGATACGCAGTATTTT

J gene: TRBJ2-2
V gene: TRBV19
D gene: NA
clone size: NA
CDR3 protein: CASKYSERSTGELFF
CDR3 DNA: TGTGCCAGCAAATATAGCGAACGGAGCACCGGGGAGCTGTTTTTT

J gene: TRBJ1-1
V gene: TRBV5-1
D gene: NA
clone size: NA
CDR3 protein: CASSRVVDTEAFF
CDR3 DNA: TGCGCCAGCAGCCGCGTCGTAGACACTGAAGCTTTCTTT

J gene: TRBJ1-6
V gene: TRBV3-1/TRBV3-2
D gene: NA
clone size: NA
CDR3 protein: CASSPRVGNSPLHF
CDR3 DNA: TGTGCCAGCAGCCCCAGGGTGGGCAATTCACCCCTCCACTTT

J gene: TRBJ2-7
V gene: TRBV5-1
D gene: NA
clone size: NA
CDR3 protein: CASSLGGQSSYEQYF
CDR3 DNA: TGCGCCAGCAGCTTAGGGGGGCAAAGCTCCTACGAGCAGTACTTC

J gene: TRBJ2-1
V gene: TRBV19
D gene: TRBD2
clone size: NA
CDR3 protein: CASSTRTSGGVREQFF
CDR3 DNA: TGTGCCAGTAGTACCCGGACTAGCGGGGGGGTGAGGGAGCAGTTCTTC

J gene: TRBJ1-1
V gene: TRBV28
D gene: NA
clone size: NA
CDR3 protein: CASLNQDWNTEAFF
CDR3 DNA: TGTGCCAGCCTCAACCAGGATTGGAACACTGAAGCTTTCTTT

J gene: TRBJ1-5
V gene: TRBV20-1
D gene: NA
clone size: NA
CDR3 protein: CSARDLGPQHF
CDR3 DNA: TGCAGTGCTAGAGATCTTGGGCCCCAGCATTTT

J gene: TRBJ2-2
V gene: TRBV5-1
D gene: NA
clone size: once
CDR3 protein: CASSLGGTGELFF
CDR3 DNA: TGCGCCAGCAGCTTGGGAGGAACCGGGGAGCTGTTTTTT

J gene: TRBJ1-1
V gene: TRBV19
D gene: TRBD1
clone size: NA
CDR3 protein: CASSAGQGLLAFF
CDR3 DNA: TGTGCCAGTAGTGCGGGACAGGGGTTGTTGGCTTTCTTT

J gene: TRBJ1-1
V gene: TRBV27
D gene: NA
clone size: NA
CDR3 protein: CASSLYKYGGVAFF
CDR3 DNA: TGTGCCAGCAGTTTATATAAGTACGGGGGGGTAGCTTTCTTT

J gene: TRBJ1-5
V gene: TRBV19
D gene: NA
clone size: NA
CDR3 protein: CASRPGTRGNQPQHF
CDR3 DNA: TGTGCCAGTAGACCCGGGACGCGGGGCAATCAGCCCCAGCATTTT

J gene: TRBJ2-3
V gene: TRBV25-1
D gene: NA
clone size: NA
CDR3 protein: CASSDGRPSADTQYF
CDR3 DNA: TGTGCCAGCAGTGACGGCCGCCCCTCCGCCGATACGCAGTATTTT

J gene: TRBJ1-3
V gene: TRBV3-1/TRBV3-2
D gene: NA
clone size: NA
CDR3 protein: CASSQVLRVDGNTIYF
CDR3 DNA: TGTGCCAGCAGCCAAGTTCTTAGGGTGGACGGAAACACCATATATTTT

J gene: TRBJ1-5
V gene: TRBV28
D gene: NA
clone size: NA
CDR3 protein: CASSLKRSRLNQPQHF
CDR3 DNA: TGTGCCAGCAGTTTAAAGCGGTCGAGGTTAAATCAGCCCCAGCATTTT

J gene: TRBJ2-1
V gene: TRBV18
D gene: TRBD2
clone size: NA
CDR3 protein: CATRPGLSSYNEQFF
CDR3 DNA: TGTGCCACTAGGCCGGGACTAAGCTCCTACAATGAGCAGTTCTTC

J gene: TRBJ2-2
V gene: TRBV9
D gene: NA
clone size: NA
CDR3 protein: CASSPLAGFTGELFF
CDR3 DNA: TGTGCCAGCAGCCCTCTTGCGGGTTTCACCGGGGAGCTGTTTTTT

J gene: TRBJ1-6
V gene: TRBV10-3
D gene: NA
clone size: NA
CDR3 protein: CAISEGQGYNSPLHF
CDR3 DNA: TGTGCCATCAGTGAGGGTCAGGGATATAATTCACCCCTCCACTTT

J gene: TRBJ1-1
V gene: TRBV10-3
D gene: TRBD1
clone size: NA
CDR3 protein: CAISESAGTANTEAFF
CDR3 DNA: TGTGCCATCAGTGAGTCCGCAGGGACAGCGAACACTGAAGCTTTCTTT

J gene: TRBJ2-7
V gene: TRBV19
D gene: NA
clone size: NA
CDR3 protein: CASRIREGTYEQYF
CDR3 DNA: TGTGCCAGTAGAATTCGAGAGGGGACCTACGAGCAGTACTTC

J gene: TRBJ1-2
V gene: TRBV27
D gene: NA
clone size: NA
CDR3 protein: CASSLAANYGYTF
CDR3 DNA: TGTGCCAGCAGTTTGGCCGCTAACTATGGCTACACCTTC

J gene: TRBJ1-1
V gene: TRBV12-3/TRBV12-4
D gene: NA
clone size: few
CDR3 protein: CASSFGQNTEAFF
CDR3 DNA: TGTGCCAGCAGTTTTGGACAGAACACTGAAGCTTTCTTT

J gene: TRBJ2-2
V gene: TRBV28
D gene: NA
clone size: once
CDR3 protein: CASSTRVPGELFF
CDR3 DNA: TGTGCCAGCAGTACCAGGGTCCCCGGGGAGCTGTTTTTT

J gene: TRBJ2-3
V gene: TRBV7-2
D gene: NA
clone size: few
CDR3 protein: CASSTTGFSTDTQYF
CDR3 DNA: TGTGCCAGCAGCACCACAGGGTTTAGCACAGATACGCAGTATTTT

J gene: TRBJ1-5
V gene: TRBV6-5
D gene: NA
clone size: NA
CDR3 protein: CASSSSDRRSTQHF
CDR3 DNA: TGTGCCAGCAGTTCCAGCGACCGTCGGTCCACCCAGCATTTT

J gene: TRBJ2-7
V gene: TRBV7-9
D gene: NA
clone size: NA
CDR3 protein: CASSLAMGEQYF
CDR3 DNA: TGTGCCAGCAGCTTAGCGATGGGCGAGCAGTACTTC

J gene: TRBJ2-3
V gene: TRBV18
D gene: TRBD1
clone size: NA
CDR3 protein: CASSLGQGESDTQYF
CDR3 DNA: TGTGCCAGCTCACTGGGACAGGGGGAATCAGATACGCAGTATTTT

J gene: TRBJ2-1
V gene: TRBV6-6
D gene: NA
clone size: NA
CDR3 protein: CASSLTYNEQFF
CDR3 DNA: TGTGCCAGCAGCCTAACCTACAATGAGCAGTTCTTC

J gene: TRBJ2-5
V gene: TRBV11-2
D gene: NA
clone size: once
CDR3 protein: CASSLGRITETQYF
CDR3 DNA: TGTGCCAGCAGCTTAGGTAGGATCACAGAGACCCAGTACTTC

J gene: TRBJ1-6
V gene: TRBV6-4
D gene: TRBD1
clone size: NA
CDR3 protein: CASRTAGTDNSPLHF
CDR3 DNA: TGTGCCAGCAGGACCGCCGGGACAGATAATTCACCCCTCCACTTT

J gene: TRBJ2-1
V gene: TRBV6-6
D gene: TRBD2
clone size: NA
CDR3 protein: CASSKRAGGLNEQFF
CDR3 DNA: TGTGCCAGCAGTAAAAGAGCGGGGGGCCTAAATGAGCAGTTCTTC

J gene: TRBJ2-3
V gene: TRBV7-6
D gene: NA
clone size: NA
CDR3 protein: CASSPGITGRGTQYF
CDR3 DNA: TGTGCCAGCAGCCCTGGTATTACTGGGCGAGGTACGCAGTATTTT

J gene: TRBJ1-1
V gene: TRBV30
D gene: TRBD1
clone size: NA
CDR3 protein: CAWFRGGAWNTEAFF
CDR3 DNA: TGTGCCTGGTTTAGAGGGGGCGCATGGAACACTGAAGCTTTCTTT